The next 3 T cell receptor beta chains were all read from a single sample in a study of early T cells in non-severe SARS-CoV-2 infection. TCRdb re-called the 5' RACE reads with MiXCR, one entry per CDR3 protein. In the table there are more than 70,000 distinct CDR3 sequences, about 11% of which are singletons. This specimen consisted of whole blood, obtained at baseline. Every receptor here comes from an adult who was a healthcare worker with PCR-confirmed SARS-CoV-2 infection or an uninfected control (not recorded which).

This clonotype was seen repeatedly, ten times or more. The CDR3 sequence is CASSLAGTGLSGNTIYF. In nucleotides, the CDR3 is TGTGCCAGCAGCTTAGCTGGGACAGGGTTGTCTGGAAACACCATATATTTT. V gene TRBV11-2 combines with J gene TRBJ1-3; the match to TRBD1 covers 9 bases. This CDR3 spans 17 amino acids. Germline values: CDR1 SGHAT, CDR2 FQNNGV. The trim removed 1 base at V and 1 base at J, leaving 5 bases unmatched.

The V call is TRBV7-2, the J call TRBJ2-5, with TRBD2 as a possible D gene (6 bases). Deletions cut 2 bases from V and 6 bases from J, with 28 bases between. There are 19 residues in the CDR3. Germline loops: CDR1 SGHTA, CDR2 FQGNSA. CDR3 sequence (DNA): TGTGCCAGCAGCTTAAACTGGGTTACGGGAGATGGTCTCTCGAAGACCCAGTACTTC. Its protein is CASSLNWVTGDGLSKTQYF. Together with reference TRBV7-2 and TRBJ2-5, the CDR3 gives the full variable domain: GAGVSQSPSNKVTEKGKDVELRCDPISGHTALYWYRQSLGQGLEFLIYFQGNSAPDKSGLPSDRFSAERTGGSVSTLTIQRTQQEDSAVYLCASSLNWVTGDGLSKTQYFGPGTRLLVL.

In this sample, this clonotype turned up a few times. This chain uses TRBV6-1 with TRBJ2-3; maybe TRBD2 (6 bases). This CDR3 spans 13 amino acids. V shed 7 bases and J shed 2 bases, with 10 bases lying between them. Germline V gives CDR1 MNHNS, CDR2 SASEGT. In nucleotides, the CDR3 is TGTGCCAGCATGGCTAGCGACACAGATACGCAGTATTTT. As protein: CASMASDTDTQYF.